The 16 T cell receptor beta chains below were found in one sample sequenced in a study of regulatory T cells in long-lasting Graves disease. Construction of TCR beta libraries relied on iRepertoire HTBI primers and on Arm-PCR targeting CDR3 regions. TCRdb itself ran the multiplex PCR reads through MiXCR, one entry per CDR3 protein. The profile covers some 400,000 distinct CDR3 sequences, with around 14% appearing a single time and 16% taken by the ten largest. Indicated time point: newly diagnosed GD, antithyroid drugs for less than 3 months. RNA extracted from PBMCs served as the sequencing template. In addition, the sample was reused for a study of T cells in Graves' hyperthyroidism and ophthalmopathy.

The input for sequencing was peripheral blood mononuclear cells (PBMCs), taken at new diagnosis, from a patient treated with antithyroid drugs. The source is a woman in her 30s with Graves disease.

This clonotype was counted ten times or more. The gene calls are TRBV20-1 and TRBJ2-3; TRBD2 is a possible D gene (6 bases). This CDR3 is built from 14 residues. Trimming removed 3 bases from V and 0 bases from J, with 10 bases in between. Looked up from germline, CDR1 is DFQATT and CDR2 is SNEGSKA (reference sequence). The CDR3 is CSASWTTSTDTQYF. DNA of the CDR3: TGCAGTGCTAGTTGGACTACTAGCACAGATACGCAGTATTTT.

The chain links TRBV30 to TRBJ2-1; no clear D gene. CDR3 length equals 11 residues. Germline CDR1 GTSNPN, CDR2 SVGIG (reference sequence). V was trimmed by 0 bases and J by 10 bases, leaving 7 bases between them. In DNA form, the CDR3 reads TGTGCCTGGAGTGTATCTCAGGAGCAGTTCTTC. Protein sequence: CAWSVSQEQFF.

This chain uses TRBV19 with TRBJ2-7; D is uncertain. V lost 9 bases and J lost 3, with 18 bases in between. The CDR3 spans 14 residues. Germline lookup yields CDR1 LNHDA and CDR2 SQIVND (reference sequence). In DNA form, the CDR3 reads TGTGCCAGCAATGTAGGTGGCCCCCACTACGAGCAGTACTTC. Translation gives CASNVGGPHYEQYF. Using reference TRBV19 and TRBJ2-7 for the parts outside the CDR3, the full variable domain is DGGITQSPKYLFRKEGQNVTLSCEQNLNHDAMYWYRQDPGQGLRLIYYSQIVNDFQKGDIAEGYSVSREKKESFPLTVTSAQKNPTAFYLCASNVGGPHYEQYFGPGTRLTVT.

The V gene is TRBV20-1, the J gene TRBJ2-3, with D possibly TRBD1 on 5 matching bases. Germline loops: CDR1 DFQATT, CDR2 SNEGSKA (reference sequence). Deletions cut 4 bases from V and 6 bases from J, with 8 bases between. This CDR3 comprises 11 residues. This chain's CDR3 is CSATRADTQYF. In nucleotides, the CDR3 is TGCAGTGCTACCAGGGCGGATACGCAGTATTTT.

This clonotype was counted many times. The chain links TRBV30 to TRBJ1-3; D gene uncertain. The CDR3 runs to 15 residues. Germline assignment: CDR1 GTSNPN and CDR2 SVGIG (reference sequence). Trimming took 1 base from V and 0 from J, leaving 10 bases between them. CDR3 DNA: TGTGCCTGGAGTGCGACTCAACGCTCTGGAAACACCATATATTTT. Translation: CAWSATQRSGNTIYF.

This clonotype has just a few counts. This chain uses TRBV2 with TRBJ2-7, with 10 bases identical to TRBD1. The V gene end was trimmed by 2 bases and the J gene end by 2 bases; junction bases not matched to a gene: 3. CDR1 is SNHLY, CDR2 FYNNEI, per germline. The CDR3 runs 15 residues. CDR3 protein: CASSERTGGPYEQYF. CDR3 bases: TGTGCCAGCAGTGAAAGGACAGGGGGGCCCTACGAGCAGTACTTC.

The chain recombines TRBV9 with TRBJ2-1; 11 positions agree with TRBD1. CDR1 is SGDLS and CDR2 is YYNGEE in the germline V gene. The V and J ends lost 4 bases and 5 bases, in that order; junction bases with no gene match: 5. There are 15 residues in the CDR3. CDR3 in DNA: TGTGCCAGCAGCCCCGGGACAGGGGGGAACAATGAGCAGTTCTTC. Its translation is CASSPGTGGNNEQFF.

Only a few counts were recorded for this clonotype. The chain couples TRBV20-1 to TRBJ2-5, with TRBD1 identical over 7 bases. This CDR3 has 15 amino acids. J gave up 1 base and V 4 bases, and 9 bases lay outside the gene matches. Germline CDR1 DFQATT, CDR2 SNEGSKA (reference sequence). The CDR3 DNA follows: TGCAGTGCTACGACCGGGACAGAACTCCAAGAGACCCAGTACTTC. It is translated as CSATTGTELQETQYF.

Only a few counts were recorded for this clonotype. The V and J genes are TRBV28 and TRBJ2-3; D is ambiguous. Between the trimmed V and J ends, which lost 10 bases and 3 bases, there was a span of 17 bases. Looked up from germline, CDR1 is MDHEN and CDR2 is SYDVKM. This CDR3 has 14 amino acids. The CDR3, as DNA: TGTGCCACTGGTGGATGGGGTTTGACAGATACGCAGTATTTT. Encoded protein: CATGGWGLTDTQYF.

This clonotype showed up many times. The gene calls are TRBV12-3 or TRBV12-4 and TRBJ2-3, with 8 bases that match TRBD2. The length of the CDR3 is 12 residues. V dropped 6 bases and J dropped 14; count of bases not matched to a gene: 10. The CDR3 bases are TGTGCCAGCAGGCTAAAGCGGGAGATACTGTATTTT. Protein: CASRLKREILYF.

The table lists this clonotype with many counts. The CDR3 sequence is CASSREETQYF. The CDR3 DNA follows: TGCGCCAGCAGCCGGGAAGAGACCCAGTACTTC. The chain links TRBV4-1 to TRBJ2-5; D unresolved. Trimming removed 4 bases at V and 3 bases at J, with 3 bases between. Germline V gene data show CDR1 as MGHRA and CDR2 as YSYEKL. This CDR3 is built from 11 residues.

The V call is TRBV11-3, the J call TRBJ2-1; 12 bases map to TRBD2. Per germline, CDR1 SGHNT and CDR2 YENEEA. Trimming removed 4 bases from V and 5 bases from J; junction bases left unmatched: 3. This CDR3 region has 15 residues. CDR3 amino acids: CASSYRLAGDNEQFF. The DNA of the CDR3 is TGTGCCAGCAGCTACCGACTAGCGGGGGACAATGAGCAGTTCTTC. The whole variable domain, filled in from reference TRBV11-3 and TRBJ2-1, reads EAGVVQSPRYKIIEKKQPVAFWCNPISGHNTLYWYLQNLGQGPELLIRYENEEAVDDSQLPKDRFSAERLKGVDSTLKIQPAELGDSAVYLCASSYRLAGDNEQFFGPGTRLTVL.

This clonotype showed up many times. The rearrangement uses TRBV6-1 and TRBJ1-1; D is uncertain. Germline V gene lookup returns CDR1 MNHNS and CDR2 SASEGT. Between the trimmed V and J ends, which lost 6 bases and 5 bases, there was a span of 10 bases. This CDR3 comprises 12 residues. The CDR3 region has the DNA TGTGCCAGCAGCTACCTGGGGACTGAAGCTTTCTTT. Its translation is CASSYLGTEAFF.

A remark on this clonotype: A much larger clone is a single base away; this may be a read error. The chain employs TRBV30 and TRBJ2-1; TRBD2 matches 7 bases. This CDR3 has 13 residues. The V gene end was trimmed by 7 bases and the J gene end by 6 bases; junction bases not matched to a gene: 9. From germline, CDR1 is GTSNPN and CDR2 SVGIG (reference sequence). The CDR3 reads CALASGIGNEQFF. The CDR3 DNA reads as TGTGCCTTAGCCAGCGGGATCGGCAATGAGCAGTTCTTC.

This clonotype was seen many times. This rearrangement joins TRBV6-2 or TRBV6-3 to TRBJ1-2; no reliable D call. V lost 7 bases and J 7 bases, leaving 13 bases between the germline ends. This CDR3 comprises 12 residues. Per the germline V gene, CDR1 is MNHEY and CDR2 is SVGEGT. The CDR3 region has the DNA TGTGCCAGCACTAACTCGGAGGGTGGCTACACCTTC. Its translation is CASTNSEGGYTF.

There are many counts of this clonotype. This chain connects TRBV12-3 or TRBV12-4 to TRBJ1-5; D gene unclear. The CDR3 is 13 amino acids. V dropped 6 bases and J dropped 6 bases, with 12 bases sitting between them. CDR3 protein: CASSQSWAQPQHF. The CDR3, as DNA: TGTGCCAGCAGCCAGAGTTGGGCTCAGCCCCAGCATTTT.